Presented here are 25 T cell receptor beta chains from one specimen sequenced in a study of blood T cell repertoires in COVID-19. This table comes from immunoSEQ multiplex PCR, and its TCRdb copy is limited to in-frame clones, with some not included. The table has 180,000 or so clones, 85% to 90% seen once. The sequencing input was peripheral blood. These TCRs come from a man younger than 35 with acute or convalescent COVID-19.

The chain combines TRBV7-3 with TRBJ2-1; 8 bases map to TRBD2. V shed 4 bases, J shed 9 bases, and the junction held 5 bases outside the gene matches. The CDR3 is 13 residues long. The germline CDR1 and CDR2 sequences are SGHTA and FQGTGA. CDR3 protein: CASSSTGTSEQFF. In DNA form, the CDR3 reads TGTGCCAGCAGCTCCACCGGGACTAGTGAGCAGTTCTTC. The entire variable domain, with the rest obtained from reference TRBV7-3 and TRBJ2-1, is as follows: GAGVSQTPSNKVTEKGKYVELRCDPISGHTALYWYRQSLGQGPEFLIYFQGTGAADDSGLPNDRFFAVRPEGSVSTLKIQRTERGDSAVYLCASSSTGTSEQFFGPGTRLTVL.

The chain carries TRBV18 and TRBJ2-1, with 10 bases that match TRBD2. Per the germline V gene, CDR1 is KGHSH and CDR2 is LQKENI. With V trimmed by 0 bases and J by 4 bases, 6 bases remained unmatched. CDR3 length equals 17 residues. CDR3 bases: TGTGCCAGCTCACCACCGATTGAGCGGGGGGGATACAATGAGCAGTTCTTC. It translates to CASSPPIERGGYNEQFF.

With regard to this clone: Sequence at one end of the junction differs from germline and may be a read error. The V call is TRBV6-5, the J call TRBJ1-4; D is possibly TRBD1 (6 bases). There are 13 residues in the CDR3. Germline assignment: CDR1 MNHEY and CDR2 SVGAGI. The CDR3 DNA reads TGTGCCACCAGTCGGGGACACCACGAAAAACTGTTTTTT. This translates into CATSRGHHEKLFF.

In this sample, this clone turned up a few times. V and J are TRBV18 and TRBJ1-5; 7 positions match TRBD1. Germline assignment: CDR1 KGHSH and CDR2 LQKENI. This CDR3 spans 16 amino acids. Trimming removed 5 bases from V and 0 bases from J; junction bases left unmatched: 7. The CDR3 region has the DNA TGTGCCAGCTCAACGACAGGGCAGGATAGCAATCAGCCCCAGCATTTT. Translating gives CASSTTGQDSNQPQHF.

This rearrangement joins TRBV10-2 to TRBJ1-6; no clear D. The germline V gene has CDR1 WSHSY and CDR2 SAAADI. CDR3 size: 14 residues. The V end lost 2 bases, the J end lost 9 bases, and 11 bases lay between the germline ends. The CDR3 nucleotides are TGCGCCAGCAGTGAGGGAGTACGGAGTTCACCCCTCCACTTT. This sequence encodes CASSEGVRSSPLHF.

A few counts support this clone. V gene TRBV9 combines with J gene TRBJ2-3; no firm D call. V lost 0 bases, J lost 6 bases, and 5 bases lay in between. Germline CDR1 is SGDLS and CDR2 is YYNGEE. The length of the CDR3 is 12 residues. CDR3 loop: CASSVASDTQYF. The CDR3, as DNA: TGTGCCAGCAGCGTAGCCTCCGATACGCAGTATTTT.

In DNA form, the CDR3 reads TGTGCCTGGAGTGCGGAGGAGATTGGCACCGGGGAGCTGTTTTTT. Its protein is CAWSAEEIGTGELFF. The chain carries TRBV30 and TRBJ2-2, with D possibly TRBD2 on 5 matching bases. V lost 1 base, J lost 4 bases, and 13 bases lay in between. This CDR3 region has 15 residues. Germline CDR1 reads GTSNPN; CDR2 reads SVGIG (reference sequence).

The V and J genes are TRBV5-1 and TRBJ2-5; 8 positions agree with TRBD2. Per germline, CDR1 SGHRS and CDR2 YFSETQ. This CDR3 has 15 amino acids. V trimming: 0 bases; J trimming: 5 bases; junction bases outside the gene matches: 6. CDR3 sequence reads: CASSLVAGRVETQYF. The CDR3 nucleotides are TGCGCCAGCAGCTTGGTAGCGGGGCGGGTGGAGACCCAGTACTTC. Using reference TRBV5-1 and TRBJ2-5 for the parts outside the CDR3, the full variable domain is KAGVTQTPRYLIKTRGQQVTLSCSPISGHRSVSWYQQTPGQGLQFLFEYFSETQRNKGNFPGRFSGRQFSNSRSEMNVSTLELGDSALYLCASSLVAGRVETQYFGPGTRLLVL.

The chain joins TRBV24-1 to TRBJ2-2; 12 bases are shared with TRBD1. V lost 0 bases to trimming and J lost 4 bases; unmatched junction nucleotides: 2. CDR3 length: 17 amino acids. Germline V lookup: CDR1 KGHDR, CDR2 SFDVKD. The CDR3 DNA reads TGTGCCACCAGTGATTTGGGGACAGGGGGCGGCACCGGGGAGCTGTTTTTT. Protein product: CATSDLGTGGGTGELFF.

This clone was seen just once. The CDR3 sequence: CASSQVGGLGQFF. The CDR3 bases are TGTGCCAGCAGCCAAGTTGGAGGGCTTGGGCAGTTCTTC. The V gene is TRBV3-1 (or the pseudogene TRBV3-2), the J gene TRBJ2-1, with D possibly TRBD2 on 6 matching bases. The CDR3 totals 13 residues. Germline V gene sequence: CDR1 LGHDT, CDR2 YNNKEL (reference sequence). With 1 base removed from V and 12 bases from J, the gap between germline ends came to 13 bases.

V gene TRBV6-1 combines with J gene TRBJ1-2; a possible D gene is TRBD1 (5 bases). Germline CDR1 reads MNHNS; CDR2 reads SASEGT. Trimming took 0 bases from V and 8 from J, leaving 10 bases between them. The CDR3 covers 13 residues. CDR3 sequence reads: CASSEATVNGYTF. CDR3 nucleotide sequence: TGTGCCAGCAGTGAAGCGACAGTTAACGGCTACACCTTC.

V and J are TRBV30 and TRBJ2-3; the D gene is possibly TRBD1 (5 bases). The CDR3 consists of 14 residues. The germline V gene has CDR1 GTSNPN and CDR2 SVGIG (reference sequence). With 1 base removed from V and 4 bases from J, the gap between germline ends came to 12 bases. CDR3 protein: CAWSAGLVADTQYF. The DNA of the CDR3 is TGTGCCTGGAGTGCAGGGCTCGTCGCAGATACGCAGTATTTT. Full variable domain (missing parts from reference TRBV30 and TRBJ2-3): SQTIHQWPATLVQPVGSPLSLECTVEGTSNPNLYWYRQAAGRGLQLLFYSVGIGQISSEVPQNLSASRPQDRQFILSSKKLLLSDSGFYLCAWSAGLVADTQYFGPGTRLTVL.

This chain connects TRBV19 to TRBJ1-5, with D maybe TRBD1 (5 bases). Germline loops: CDR1 LNHDA, CDR2 SQIVND (reference sequence). The CDR3 sequence is 14 residues long. The V and J ends lost 3 bases and 3 bases respectively, with 9 bases between them. CDR3 nucleotides: TGTGCCAGTAGTATGGTAGGGGACAATCAGCCCCAGCATTTT. Amino acids: CASSMVGDNQPQHF.

Only one count was recorded for this clone. The chain recombines TRBV10-3 with TRBJ2-7; a weak D match, TRBD1 (6 bases). V was clipped by 3 bases and J by 2 bases, with 11 bases between them. CDR1 ENHRY and CDR2 SYGVKD come from the germline V gene. The CDR3 runs to 14 residues. The CDR3 DNA sequence: TGTGCCATCAGTGACGAACAGGGTACCTACGAGCAGTACTTC. Amino acids: CAISDEQGTYEQYF.

The chain joins TRBV11-2 to TRBJ2-7, with D tentatively TRBD2 (6 bases). V gave up 1 base and J gave up 3 bases, with 22 bases separating them. Germline V lookup: CDR1 SGHAT, CDR2 FQNNGV. The CDR3 sequence is 18 residues long. Here the CDR3 reads CASSLVGPSENKYYEQYV. CDR3 bases: TGTGCCAGCAGCTTAGTCGGGCCTAGCGAAAATAAATACTACGAGCAGTACGTC.

This chain connects TRBV23-1 to TRBJ2-7, with TRBD1 matching 12 bases. TRBV23-1 is assigned to the ORF class and has an uncertain function. V shed 4 bases, J shed 7 bases, and the junction held 14 bases outside the gene matches. CDR3 length: 17 residues. The DNA for the CDR3 is TGCGCCAGCAGTCGGACAAGCCTCCGGGACAGGGGGCGGGAGCAGTACGTC. Encoded protein: CASSRTSLRDRGREQYV.

The chain recombines TRBV11-1 with TRBJ1-2; TRBD1 agrees at 7 bases. V lost 3 bases to trimming and J lost 1 base; unmatched junction nucleotides: 8. From germline, CDR1 is SGHAT and CDR2 FQDESV (reference sequence). This CDR3 has 16 amino acids. The CDR3 region is CASSLTGTEFNYGYTF. The CDR3 DNA sequence: TGTGCCAGCAGCTTGACAGGGACAGAGTTTAACTATGGCTACACCTTC.

The chain couples TRBV10-3 to TRBJ2-6, with 10 positions matching TRBD1. Germline CDR1 ENHRY, CDR2 SYGVKD. Germline trimming cut 3 bases from V and 0 bases from J; bases unmatched to any gene: 11. CDR3 length: 20 amino acids. CDR3 loop: CAISDLPGQGRHSGANVLTF. In DNA, the CDR3 is TGTGCCATCAGTGACTTGCCGGGACAGGGGCGCCACTCTGGGGCCAACGTCCTGACTTTC.

This clone was picked up a small number of times. This rearrangement joins TRBV27 to TRBJ1-6, with 10 positions matching TRBD1. This CDR3 spans 15 amino acids. CDR1 is MNHEY, CDR2 SMNVEV, per germline (reference sequence). The V and J ends lost 1 base and 9 bases, in that order; junction bases with no gene match: 3. CDR3 nucleotides: TGTGCCAGCAGTTTATGGGACAGGGGATTTTCACCCCTCCACTTT. Translating it yields CASSLWDRGFSPLHF.

The rearrangement joins TRBV27 to TRBJ1-2; unclear D gene. V lost 0 bases and J lost 4, with 9 bases in between. Germline loops: CDR1 MNHEY, CDR2 SMNVEV (reference sequence). The CDR3 has 14 amino acids. The CDR3 region is CASSLSGQIYGYTF. CDR3 coding DNA: TGTGCCAGCAGTTTATCGGGCCAGATCTATGGCTACACCTTC.

The chain joins TRBV12-5 to TRBJ1-2; D is possibly TRBD1 (6 bases). Germline V gene sequence: CDR1 LGHNT, CDR2 FRNRAP. The V gene lost 2 bases and the J gene lost 4 bases, with 11 bases spanning the gap. The CDR3 totals 14 residues. This CDR3 reads CASGLQTGSYGYTF. The CDR3 DNA sequence: TGTGCTAGTGGTTTGCAGACAGGCTCCTATGGCTACACCTTC.

The rearrangement joins TRBV30 to TRBJ1-1; D is undetermined. Germline V lookup: CDR1 GTSNPN, CDR2 SVGIG (reference sequence). Trimming took off 0 bases at V and 1 base at J, with 6 bases between the two ends. The CDR3 runs 13 residues. The CDR3 nucleotides are TGTGCCTGGAGTGTACAACAGAACACTGAAGCTTTCTTT. Residues: CAWSVQQNTEAFF.

V usage is TRBV18 and J usage is TRBJ2-2; TRBD2 matches 11 bases. Losses at the gene ends were 6 bases for V and 0 bases for J; bases not matched to a gene: 6. CDR3 length: 17 residues. The germline V gene encodes CDR1 KGHSH and CDR2 LQKENI. DNA of the CDR3: TGTGCCAGCTCCCCCGGGACTAGCGGTGCGAACACCGGGGAGCTGTTTTTT. It codes for CASSPGTSGANTGELFF.

This clone was observed a few times. The V gene is TRBV5-4, the J gene TRBJ1-1, with 7 bases that match TRBD1. Trimming removed 6 bases from V and 4 bases from J; junction bases left unmatched: 6. The CDR3 has 13 amino acids. The germline CDR1 and CDR2 sequences are SGHNT and YYREEE (reference sequence). Here the CDR3 reads CASKGGSVTEAFF. The DNA for the CDR3 is TGTGCCAGCAAAGGGGGCTCCGTCACTGAAGCTTTCTTT. The full variable domain, with the rest looked up from reference TRBV5-4 and TRBJ1-1, is ETGVTQSPTHLIKTRGQQVTLRCSSQSGHNTVSWYQQALGQGPQFIFQYYREEENGRGNFPPRFSGLQFPNYSSELNVNALELDDSALYLCASKGGSVTEAFFGQGTRLTVV.

The chain carries TRBV5-3 and TRBJ1-5; D gene ambiguous. TRBV5-3 is filed as an ORF, its function uncertain. V was cut by 6 bases and J by 0 bases, with 10 bases left in between. CDR3 length: 14 amino acids. CDR3 protein: CARTPSGSNQPQHF. The CDR3 DNA sequence: TGTGCCAGAACCCCATCCGGTAGCAATCAGCCCCAGCATTTT.